The present TCR beta chain was sequenced within a study of blood T cell repertoires in COVID-19. As originally analysed: Reference gene primer amplification gave estimated nucleated cell counts. Here immunoSEQ multiplex PCR was the method, and the copy in TCRdb shows in-frame clones only, minus some. The DNA was the basis for D and trimming; V, J and clone size are from that table. The sample lists some 300,000 clones, over 75% occurring once. Enrollees, about 18 to 95 years old, lived in some 24 US areas. Categorization into cohorts depended on clinical history that participants reported. V gave up 8 bases and J gave up 0 bases, with 6 bases separating them. Germline assignment: CDR1 SGHNT and CDR2 YENEEA. The CDR3 totals 12 residues.

The sequenced material came from PBMCs or T cells enriched from blood (not recorded which). The TCR comes from a woman under 40 who had recovered from COVID-19. The chain is built from TRBV11-3 and TRBJ2-3; D not certain. This chain's CDR3 is CASALSTDTQYF. The CDR3 DNA sequence: TGTGCCAGCGCGCTGAGCACAGATACGCAGTATTTT.